This is a list of T cell receptor beta chains from one sample in a study of response to subunit inactivated influenza vaccine. TCRdb re-derived calls from the RT-PCR reads in MiXCR, one entry per CDR3 protein. The sample yields some 500,000 distinct CDR3 sequences, over 25% seen once. The material sequenced was CD4+ T cells sorted from PBMCs, taken 5 days after vaccination. All receptors come from a man aged 45-65 years who received an inactivated influenza vaccine. The CDR3 runs from the conserved cysteine through the conserved F or W. A D gene is named only where the DNA matches it firmly. Rows may omit the clone size; those that give it use once, few, many or a size class.

d_gene	j_gene	len	abundance	v_gene	CDR3nt	CDR3aa
NA	TRBJ1-1	14	many	TRBV9	TGTGCCAGCAGCGTAGAAAAAATTGGACAGCCAGGATTCTTT	CASSVEKIGQPGFF
NA	TRBJ2-5	12	few	TRBV10-3	TGTGCCATCAGTGAGTCTGGGGCGACCCAGTACTTC	CAISESGATQYF
TRBD2	TRBJ2-7	15	few	TRBV12-3/TRBV12-4	TGTGCCAGCAGCCCCCCCGGGACTAGAGCCTACGAGCAGTACTTC	CASSPPGTRAYEQYF
TRBD2	TRBJ2-3	17	NA	TRBV4-2	TGTGCCAGCAGCCAAGATTCCGGGGGGGCCCCCCAAGATACGCAGTATTTT	CASSQDSGGAPQDTQYF
NA	TRBJ2-7	15	NA	TRBV6-5	TGTGCCAGCAGTTACTTGGGGGTGAGCTCCTACGAGCAGTACTTC	CASSYLGVSSYEQYF
TRBD1	TRBJ1-5	15	NA	TRBV2	TGTGCCAGCAGTGAAACGTCAGGGGGATATCAGCCCCAGCATTTT	CASSETSGGYQPQHF
TRBD1	TRBJ1-6	16	few	TRBV5-1	TGCGCCAGCAGAGAACGGACAGGGAATTTTAATTCACCCCTCCACTTT	CASRERTGNFNSPLHF
TRBD1	TRBJ1-1	14	NA	TRBV18	TGTGCCAGCTCAGAGGGACAGGGGAACACTGAAGCTTTCTTT	CASSEGQGNTEAFF
NA	TRBJ2-1	11	few	TRBV29-1	TGCAGCGTTGACGTTGGGGAAATTCTGTTCTTC	CSVDVGEILFF
NA	TRBJ2-7	15	few	TRBV28	TGTGCCAGCAGTCTAGCCGGGCCCTCCTCTTACGAGCAGTACTTC	CASSLAGPSSYEQYF
NA	TRBJ2-7	15	few	TRBV6-5	TGTGCCAGCAGTTACTCGATAGGGGAGGCCTACGAGCAGTACTTC	CASSYSIGEAYEQYF
NA	TRBJ1-2	14	NA	TRBV2	TGTGCCAGCAGTGAAGGGGGCAGGACCTCTGGCTACACCTTC	CASSEGGRTSGYTF
NA	TRBJ2-7	15	few	TRBV10-3	TGTGCCATCAGTGAGTCGGATGGTCGGAGGTCCGAGCAGTACTTC	CAISESDGRRSEQYF
TRBD1	TRBJ2-5	13	many	TRBV29-1	TGCAGCGTTGAAGAACGACAGGGGGAGACCCAGTACTTC	CSVEERQGETQYF
NA	TRBJ1-4	15	NA	TRBV7-9	TGTGCCAGCAGCCAACCGGGACGGGCTAATGAAAAACTGTTTTTT	CASSQPGRANEKLFF
NA	TRBJ2-2	15	few	TRBV7-9	TGTGCCAGCAGTTCGGACAGAAGGAACACCGGGGAGCTGTTTTTT	CASSSDRRNTGELFF
NA	TRBJ2-5	11	few	TRBV20-1	TGCAGTGCATGGCCAGGGGAGACCCAGTACTTC	CSAWPGETQYF
TRBD1	TRBJ2-6	16	few	TRBV6-5	TGTGCCAGCAGTTACTCAACAGGGGCTGGGGCCAACGTCCTGACTTTC	CASSYSTGAGANVLTF
NA	TRBJ2-3	16	NA	TRBV4-3	TGCGCCAGCAGCCAAGATCCAGGGGAGCGGACAGATACGCAGTATTTT	CASSQDPGERTDTQYF
NA	TRBJ2-1	14	few	TRBV12-3/TRBV12-4	TGTGCCAGCAGTTGGGCAGGGGACTACAATGAGCAGTTCTTC	CASSWAGDYNEQFF
NA	TRBJ2-7	12	NA	TRBV18	TGTGCCAGCTCACCACAGGGGTTCGAGCAGTACTTC	CASSPQGFEQYF
TRBD1	TRBJ2-3	18	NA	TRBV6-1	TGTGCCAGCACCACGAGGTCGGGACGGGACAGTAAGACAGATACGCAGTATTTT	CASTTRSGRDSKTDTQYF
NA	TRBJ2-1	14	few	TRBV11-2	TGTGCCAGCAGCAGATTGACAGGAAGTCTGGAGCAGTTCTTC	CASSRLTGSLEQFF
NA	TRBJ1-1	17	NA	TRBV28	TGTGCCAGCAGTTTAACCGCTATTTCCGGGATGAACACTGAAGCTTTCTTT	CASSLTAISGMNTEAFF
NA	TRBJ2-3	13	many	TRBV6-1	TGTGCCAGCAGCCCGGGGGACCGCGATACGCAGTATTTT	CASSPGDRDTQYF
NA	TRBJ2-7	16	NA	TRBV11-2	TGTGCCAGCAGCTTAACTCGGTCAGTAGCCTCCTACGAGCAGTACTTC	CASSLTRSVASYEQYF
NA	TRBJ1-1	14	NA	TRBV7-2	TGTGCCAGCAGCGCCACCGGGACATTTGGGTCAGCTTTCTTT	CASSATGTFGSAFF
NA	TRBJ2-1	13	NA	TRBV12-3/TRBV12-4	TGTGCCAGCCGTCGGCTGTTCTTCTATGAGCAGTTCTTC	CASRRLFFYEQFF
TRBD1	TRBJ2-3	15	few	TRBV2	TGTGCCAGCAAGGGGACAGACCTTAGCACAGATACGCAGTATTTT	CASKGTDLSTDTQYF
TRBD2	TRBJ2-7	15	NA	TRBV5-6	TGTGCCAGCAGCTTGAACAGCGGGAGCGCCTACGAGCAGTACTTC	CASSLNSGSAYEQYF
NA	TRBJ2-1	15	NA	TRBV5-1	TGCGCCAGCAGCTTGGCGACGGCTACATACGATGAGCAGTTCTTC	CASSLATATYDEQFF
TRBD1	TRBJ1-5	13	many	TRBV20-1	TGCAGTGCTGGAGGGGGCAACAATCAGCCCCAGCATTTT	CSAGGGNNQPQHF
NA	TRBJ2-2	15	few	TRBV4-1	TGCGCCAGCAGCCAAGGCGTTCGGGGCACCGGGGAGCTGTTTTTT	CASSQGVRGTGELFF
TRBD2	TRBJ2-2	15	NA	TRBV6-2/TRBV6-3	TGTGCCAGCAGAATAGGGACTAGCGGTACCGGGGAGCTGTTTTTT	CASRIGTSGTGELFF
TRBD1	TRBJ1-2	15	many	TRBV11-2	TGTGCCAGCAGCTCCGCGACAGGGATAAACTATGGCTACACCTTC	CASSSATGINYGYTF
NA	TRBJ1-5	13	few	TRBV20-1	TGCAGTGCTAGTAGGGGGGAGGATCAGCCCCAGCATTTT	CSASRGEDQPQHF
NA	TRBJ1-4	14	NA	TRBV28	TGTGCCAGCAGCCCTAGGGGATCGAATGAAAAACTGTTTTTT	CASSPRGSNEKLFF
NA	TRBJ2-7	13	few	TRBV25-1	TGTGCCAGCCGAGGCGCAGGGAGCTACGAGCAGTACTTC	CASRGAGSYEQYF